The sequence of this T cell receptor (beta chain) was determined in a study of shared clonotypes between healthy human individuals. Naive CD8 cells were CD45RO-negative, positively selected for CCR7, excluding terminally differentiated effector memory CD45RA+ cells. Study-wide findings and caveats: Only blood underwent sampling, and tissue repertoires likely differ.

Libraries were prepared by immunoSEQ multiplex PCR; TCRdb keeps only in-frame clonotypes and omits some of them. The sample includes some 2.1 million clones, 85% to 95% of them seen just once. About this clone: The antigen remains unidentified.

V lost 0 bases and J 2 bases, leaving 11 bases between the germline ends. Germline V gene sequence: CDR1 SGHRS, CDR2 YFSETQ. This CDR3 comprises 15 residues. Sequenced material: naive CD8+ T cells sorted from blood. The chain carries TRBV5-1 and TRBJ2-5, with a possible D match to TRBD2 (5 bases). This sequence was found in a man aged 18 to 35 in good health. CDR3 sequence: CASSLVPGSQETQYF. DNA for the CDR3: TGCGCCAGCAGCTTGGTGCCGGGATCTCAAGAGACCCAGTACTTC.